The sequence of this T cell receptor (beta chain) was determined in a study of T cell responses to AZD1222 COVID-19 vaccine. Germline V lookup: CDR1 KGHSH, CDR2 LQKENI. With 3 bases clipped from V and 5 bases from J, the junction kept 6 bases outside the gene matches. The CDR3 contains 14 residues. Generated by immunoSEQ multiplex PCR, the TCRdb table keeps only in-frame clones and is missing some. The table lists about 180,000 clones, about nine tenths of them singletons. The starting material was peripheral blood, obtained 28 days after the second AZD1222 dose. This TCR derives from an adult who received the AZD1222 COVID-19 vaccine. The chain employs TRBV18 and TRBJ1-1, with 7 bases aligning to TRBD1. CDR3 nucleotides: TGTGCCAGCTCACCCGGGACAGAAAGGACTGAAGCTTTCTTT. It codes for CASSPGTERTEAFF.